Listed below are T cell receptor beta chains from one sample, sequenced in a study of blood T cell repertoires in COVID-19. Sequenced by immunoSEQ multiplex PCR; TCRdb stores in-frame clones only, minus some. The data show 250,000 to 350,000 clones, approximately 84% seen once. The sequenced sample consisted of peripheral blood. The receptors derive from a human donor with COVID-19, enrolled during active disease. The donor label of this sample is uncertain. Each CDR3 is given with its conserved first and last residue. D genes are given only for firm matches. Clone size is given for some rows only: seen once, a few or many times, or a class if the clone is expanded.

size	J	V	D	DNA	CDR3
-	TRBJ2-7	TRBV11-3	-	TGTGCCAGCAGCTCCTCGACAGGCCGATACGAGCAGTACTTC	CASSSSTGRYEQYF
once	TRBJ2-1	TRBV27	-	TGTGCCAGCAGTTGGTCTCCGAACCAAGCAAGATACAATGAGCAGTTCTTC	CASSWSPNQARYNEQFF
-	TRBJ1-1	TRBV5-4	-	TGTGCCAGCAACATTCTTGGTTACAGAAAAAACCGGAACACTGAAGCTTTCTTT	CASNILGYRKNRNTEAFF
few	TRBJ1-6	TRBV2	-	TGTGCCAGCAGTGCCGACAGCAACTCCTATAATTCACCCCTCCACTTT	CASSADSNSYNSPLHF
-	TRBJ2-1	TRBV24-1	TRBD2	TGTGCCACCAGTGATAGGAGACTAGCGGGTGACAATGAGCAGTTCTTC	CATSDRRLAGDNEQFF
-	TRBJ1-5	TRBV5-4	TRBD1	TGTGCCAGCAGCGCTGGACAGGGGCCCGAAAAGCCCCAGCATTTT	CASSAGQGPEKPQHF
-	TRBJ2-7	TRBV5-4	-	TGTGCCAGCAGCTTGGGGCTAGCGAGAGCCTACGAGCAGTACTTC	CASSLGLARAYEQYF
-	TRBJ2-3	TRBV6-5	-	TGTGCCAACGGACAGACCGCGTCGGCAGATACGCAGTATTTT	CANGQTASADTQYF
-	TRBJ1-2	TRBV12-3/TRBV12-4	-	TGTGCCAGCACCCCGTTGCGGGAGGCTGGCTACACCTTC	CASTPLREAGYTF
-	TRBJ1-3	TRBV9	-	TGTGCCAGCAGCGTTCCGGCGGGCGGAAACACCATATATTTT	CASSVPAGGNTIYF
-	TRBJ2-7	TRBV9	-	TGTGCCAGCAGCGTAGCGCTTACTTCGGCAGGCTCCGACGAGCAGTACTTC	CASSVALTSAGSDEQYF
-	TRBJ2-2	TRBV9	TRBD2	TGTGCCAGCAGCGTAAGCGGGAGGCCCACCGGGGAGCTGTTTTTT	CASSVSGRPTGELFF
-	TRBJ1-5	TRBV6-2/TRBV6-3	-	TGTGCCAGCAGTTATTCGGTTGAAGGCAATCAGCCCCAGCATTTT	CASSYSVEGNQPQHF
-	TRBJ1-5	TRBV7-2	-	TGTGCCAGCAGCCCATTCGGAGGGACGGGTCAGCCCCAGCATTTT	CASSPFGGTGQPQHF
-	TRBJ2-7	TRBV21-1	-	TGTGCCAGCAGCAGAAACAGGGACGAGCAGTACTTC	CASSRNRDEQYF
-	TRBJ2-1	TRBV10-1	TRBD2	TGCGCCAGCAGTGAGCCCAGCGGGAGGGCTGAAGTTCGCGATGAGCAGTTCTTC	CASSEPSGRAEVRDEQFF
-	TRBJ1-1	TRBV29-1	-	TGCAGCGTTGAGGAGGGGTCAGGAAGCACTGAAGCTTTCTTT	CSVEEGSGSTEAFF
-	TRBJ1-6	TRBV27	-	TGTGCCAGCAGTTTAGAAGGGGGGGTAAGGGGATCACCCCTCCACTTT	CASSLEGGVRGSPLHF